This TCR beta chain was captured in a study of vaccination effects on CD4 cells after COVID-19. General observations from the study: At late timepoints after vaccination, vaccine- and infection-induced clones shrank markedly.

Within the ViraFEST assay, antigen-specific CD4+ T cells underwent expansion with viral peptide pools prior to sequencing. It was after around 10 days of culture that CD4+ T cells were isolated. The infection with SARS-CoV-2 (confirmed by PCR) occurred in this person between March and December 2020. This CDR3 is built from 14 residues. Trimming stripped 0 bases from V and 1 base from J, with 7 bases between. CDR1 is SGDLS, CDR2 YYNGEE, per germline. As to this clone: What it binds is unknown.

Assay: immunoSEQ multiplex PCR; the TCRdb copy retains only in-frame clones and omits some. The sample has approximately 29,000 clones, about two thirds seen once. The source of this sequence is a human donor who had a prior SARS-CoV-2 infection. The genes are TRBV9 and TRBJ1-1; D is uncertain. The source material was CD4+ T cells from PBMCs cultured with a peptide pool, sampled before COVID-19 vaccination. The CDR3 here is CASSVGARNTEAFF. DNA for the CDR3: TGTGCCAGCAGCGTAGGCGCACGGAACACTGAAGCTTTCTTT.